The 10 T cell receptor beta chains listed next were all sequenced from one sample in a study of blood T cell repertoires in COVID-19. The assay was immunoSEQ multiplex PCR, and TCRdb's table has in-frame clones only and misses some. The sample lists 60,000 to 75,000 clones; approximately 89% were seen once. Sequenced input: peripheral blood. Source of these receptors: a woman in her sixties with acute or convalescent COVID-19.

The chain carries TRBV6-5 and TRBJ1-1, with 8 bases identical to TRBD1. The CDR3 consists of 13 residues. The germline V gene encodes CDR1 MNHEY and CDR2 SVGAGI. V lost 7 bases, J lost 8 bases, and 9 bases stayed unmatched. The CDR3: CASIAQGGREAFF. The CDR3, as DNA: TGTGCCAGCATCGCACAGGGGGGCCGGGAAGCTTTCTTT.

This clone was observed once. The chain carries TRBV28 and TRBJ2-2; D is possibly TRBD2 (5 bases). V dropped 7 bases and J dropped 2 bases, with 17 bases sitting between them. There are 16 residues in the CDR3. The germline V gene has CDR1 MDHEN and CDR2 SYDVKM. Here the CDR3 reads CASNSAAATNTGELFF. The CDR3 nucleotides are TGTGCCAGCAATTCGGCAGCGGCCACTAACACCGGGGAGCTGTTTTTT.

CDR3 protein: CASSDRPSRGPNEKLFF. The CDR3 coding sequence is TGTGCCAGCAGCGATCGACCCTCTAGGGGCCCTAATGAAAAACTGTTTTTT. This chain connects TRBV9 to TRBJ1-4; tentatively, D is TRBD1 (5 bases). Per germline, CDR1 SGDLS and CDR2 YYNGEE. V lost 3 bases, J lost 3 bases, and 18 bases lay in between. There are 17 residues in the CDR3.

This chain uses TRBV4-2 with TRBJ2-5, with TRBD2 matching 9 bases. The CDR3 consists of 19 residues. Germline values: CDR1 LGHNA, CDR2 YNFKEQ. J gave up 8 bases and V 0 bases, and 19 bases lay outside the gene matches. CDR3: CASSQEGGGGVNEERTQYF. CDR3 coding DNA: TGTGCCAGCAGCCAAGAGGGTGGCGGGGGGGTGAACGAGGAAAGAACCCAGTACTTC.

CDR3: CAVGGREAFF. The CDR3 nucleotides are TGTGCCGTGGGAGGACGAGAAGCTTTCTTT. The V and J genes are TRBV28 and TRBJ1-1; the D is unclear. This CDR3 contains 10 residues. V dropped 11 bases and J dropped 8 bases, with 12 bases sitting between them. The germline gives CDR1 MDHEN, CDR2 SYDVKM.

The CDR3 is CASSLGTGGADYGYTF. The CDR3 DNA reads as TGCGCCAGCAGCTTGGGAACAGGGGGCGCTGACTATGGCTACACCTTC. This chain connects TRBV5-1 to TRBJ1-2; TRBD1 matches at 9 bases. The CDR3 consists of 16 residues. Germline V CDR1 and CDR2: SGHRS, YFSETQ. V dropped 0 bases and J dropped 3; count of bases not matched to a gene: 6.

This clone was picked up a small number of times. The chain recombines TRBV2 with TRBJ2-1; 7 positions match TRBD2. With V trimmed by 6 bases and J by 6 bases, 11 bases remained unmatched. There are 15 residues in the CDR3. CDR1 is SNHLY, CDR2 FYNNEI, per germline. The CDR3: CASSILGLGGNEQFF. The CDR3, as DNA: TGTGCCAGCAGCATCTTAGGACTAGGCGGCAATGAGCAGTTCTTC. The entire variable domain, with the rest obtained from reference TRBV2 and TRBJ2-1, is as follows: EPEVTQTPSHQVTQMGQEVILRCVPISNHLYFYWYRQILGQKVEFLVSFYNNEISEKSEIFDDQFSVERPDGSNFTLKIRSTKLEDSAMYFCASSILGLGGNEQFFGPGTRLTVL.

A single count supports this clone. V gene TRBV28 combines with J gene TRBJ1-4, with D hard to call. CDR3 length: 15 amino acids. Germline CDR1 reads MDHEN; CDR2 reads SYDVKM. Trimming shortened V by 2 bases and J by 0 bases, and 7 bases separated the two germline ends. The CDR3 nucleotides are TGTGCCAGCAGTTTAGCAACTACAACTAATGAAAAACTGTTTTTT. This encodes CASSLATTTNEKLFF.

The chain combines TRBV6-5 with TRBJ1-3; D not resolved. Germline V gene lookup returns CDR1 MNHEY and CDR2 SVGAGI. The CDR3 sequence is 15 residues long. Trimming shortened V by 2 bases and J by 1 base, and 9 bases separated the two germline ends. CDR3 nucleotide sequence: TGTGCCAGCAGTTACGGAAGAGGATCTGGAAACACCATATATTTT. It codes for CASSYGRGSGNTIYF.

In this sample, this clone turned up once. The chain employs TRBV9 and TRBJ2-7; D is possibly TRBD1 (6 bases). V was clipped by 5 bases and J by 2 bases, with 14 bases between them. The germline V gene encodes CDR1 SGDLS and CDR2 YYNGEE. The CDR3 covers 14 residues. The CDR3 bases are TGTGCCAGCAGTAGGGGACATTCGGCCTACGAGCAGTACTTC. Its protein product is CASSRGHSAYEQYF.